This T cell receptor beta chain appears in the sequencing data of a study of blood T cell repertoires in COVID-19. About the study: PBMCs, B-cell-depleted T cells, or T cells were the source of the cDNA or gDNA that made up the material.

Methods used by the authors: Researchers report that nucleated cell counts were estimated from reference gene primer amplification. The repertoire was sequenced with immunoSEQ multiplex PCR; TCRdb's copy has only in-frame clones and lacks some. V and J calls and clone size are given by that table; D and trimming were obtained from the DNA. The data show approximately 150,000 clones, with 80% to 90% seen just once and under 5% held by the top ten. This CDR3 comprises 15 residues. Trimming left V 2 bases short and J 4 bases short, with 12 bases between. Looked up from germline, CDR1 is MGHRA and CDR2 is YSYEKL.

Input material: peripheral blood. The clonotype originates from a woman aged 55 to 70 who had recovered from COVID-19. This chain uses TRBV4-1 with TRBJ1-3; D is perhaps TRBD1 (5 bases). The CDR3 DNA reads as TGCGCCAGCAGCCAATACCTGCAGGGAGGAAACACCATATATTTT. As protein: CASSQYLQGGNTIYF.